This TCR beta chain comes out of a study of cytomegalovirus exposure and HLA in healthy donors. Study-wide results and limits: Across donors, presence/absence analyses took sequencing depth to be roughly uniform. Prior analysis indicated that the majority of TCR beta V segments exhibited productivity approximately 87% or approximately 30% of the time.

The PCR contained 60 Vbeta and 13 Jbeta primers. The authors' processing: As a later analysis found, there were 70 million to 90 million unique TCR beta chains, of which some 10 million were shared. The method was immunoSEQ multiplex PCR; TCRdb's version includes in-frame clones alone and lacks a portion of them. The V and J calls and clone size come from that table; D and trimming were worked out from the DNA. The sample carries 55,000 to 75,000 clones, approximately 89% recorded once. This clone has a single count. Its antigen is undetermined. Mismatch with germline at one junction end may stem from a read error. This TCR derives from a man aged 18 to 29 in good health and CMV-seronegative. Sequencing used PBMCs.

The CDR3 is CASSEASRPPSPF. In DNA form, the CDR3 reads TGTGCCAGCAGTGAAGCGAGCAGGCCCCCCTCTCCCTTC. This chain uses TRBV6-1 with TRBJ2-7; D gene unclear. CDR1 and CDR2 (germline): MNHNS, SASEGT. CDR3 length equals 13 residues.